The next 5 T cell receptor beta chains were all read from a single sample in a study of T cell repertoires in cytomegalovirus infection. TCRdb re-analysed the reads in MiXCR, keeping a single row per CDR3 protein. This sample has 100,000 or so distinct CDR3 sequences, with around 32% found just once. What these receptors recognize is not known. The source material was CD8+ T cells from cultured PBMCs, sampled from culture after CMV antigen stimulation. These receptors came from a human donor in good health (CMV status not recorded). Some clones in this sample may be carry-over from other donors' samples.

This clonotype came up a few times. The rearrangement uses TRBV7-2 and TRBJ2-3; no firm D call. This CDR3 region has 14 residues. The ends were cut back, 6 bases at V and 0 bases at J, with 10 bases in the middle. Per the germline V gene, CDR1 is SGHTA and CDR2 is FQGNSA. CDR3 bases: TGTGCCAGCAGAGCGCCCACTAGCACAGATACGCAGTATTTT. Its protein is CASRAPTSTDTQYF.

This chain uses TRBV5-1 with TRBJ1-1; unclear D gene. The germline V gene encodes CDR1 SGHRS and CDR2 YFSETQ. Trimming left V 6 bases short and J 4 bases short, with 7 bases between. The CDR3 length is 11 residues. The CDR3 sequence is CASNEGTEAFF. For the CDR3, the DNA is TGCGCCAGCAACGAGGGCACTGAAGCTTTCTTT.

In this sample, this clonotype turned up a few times. Written as DNA, the CDR3 is TGTGCCAGCGGGGGTTGGGGGGAGCTGGATTCACCCCTCCACTTT. It codes for CASGGWGELDSPLHF. This rearrangement joins TRBV27 to TRBJ1-6; D is possibly TRBD1 (5 bases). Germline loops: CDR1 MNHEY, CDR2 SMNVEV (reference sequence). The CDR3 has 15 residues. Trimming cost V 8 bases and J 8 bases, with 19 bases left between them.

This clonotype has only a few counts. The J gene is TRBJ1-2, the V gene TRBV9; possibly TRBD1 for D (6 bases). This CDR3 has 14 residues. Germline V gene data show CDR1 as SGDLS and CDR2 as YYNGEE. V gave up 0 bases and J gave up 6 bases, with 12 bases separating them. The CDR3 sequence: CASSVGGGADGYTF. Written as DNA, the CDR3 is TGTGCCAGCAGCGTAGGAGGGGGAGCAGATGGCTACACCTTC.

The chain recombines TRBV7-6 with TRBJ1-2; possibly TRBD1 for D (5 bases). CDR1 and CDR2 from the germline V gene are SGHVS and FNYEAQ. The ends were cut back, 4 bases at V and 2 bases at J, with 17 bases in the middle. The CDR3 contains 16 residues. Here the CDR3 reads CASSSIPGRENYGYTF. The CDR3 DNA sequence: TGTGCCAGCAGCTCGATCCCGGGACGGGAAAACTATGGCTACACCTTC.